Listed below are T cell receptor beta chains from one sample, sequenced in a study of graft-versus-host responses after intestinal transplantation. Sequencing was performed with immunoSEQ multiplex PCR; in TCRdb, only in-frame clones are kept and a portion is missing. The sample has about 54,000 clones; about 90% are singletons. Source: PBMCs, taken roughly 660 days after intestinal transplant. The receptor source for this set is a human patient who received an intestinal transplant, so some T cells may come from the graft donor. CDR3s include the opening cysteine and the closing phenylalanine or tryptophan. The D gene is left open where the match is weak. A row's size may be missing; if present it is once, few, many or a size class.

TRBV19	TRBJ1-1	-	-	CASSLTRIRNTEAFF	TGTGCCAGTAGCCTAACCCGCATTAGGAACACTGAAGCTTTCTTT
TRBV27	TRBJ1-2	-	-	CASSPGRWNYGYTF	TGTGCCAGCAGTCCTGGGAGGTGGAACTATGGCTACACCTTC
TRBV4-2	TRBJ1-6	-	-	CASSQDSEAGSPLHF	TGTGCCAGCAGCCAAGATTCCGAGGCGGGCTCACCCCTCCACTTT
TRBV19	TRBJ1-2	-	TRBD1	CASTRGGQMRGYTF	TGTGCCAGTACCAGGGGGGGACAGATGAGAGGCTACACCTTC
TRBV2	TRBJ2-6	once	-	CASILDSGANVLTF	TGTGCCAGCATCTTGGACTCTGGGGCCAACGTCCTGACTTTC
TRBV4-1	TRBJ1-6	few	TRBD1	CASSPRQGESPLHF	TGCGCCAGCAGCCCCCGACAGGGAGAATCACCCCTCCACTTT
TRBV10-3	TRBJ2-2	-	TRBD2	CAISGTSGGTTGELFF	TGTGCCATCAGTGGGACTAGCGGGGGTACTACCGGGGAGCTGTTTTTT
TRBV9	TRBJ2-1	-	-	CASSITRDEQFF	TGTGCCAGCAGCATTACAAGAGATGAGCAGTTCTTC
TRBV5-1	TRBJ1-2	-	-	CASSVDGRYGYTF	TGCGCCAGCAGCGTGGACGGTAGATATGGCTACACCTTC
TRBV19	TRBJ1-6	-	-	CASSILGDNSPLHF	TGTGCCAGTAGTATTCTGGGGGATAATTCACCCCTCCACTTT
TRBV7-9	TRBJ2-5	-	TRBD1	CASSPRLTDRDQETQYF	TGTGCCAGCAGCCCAAGGTTAACTGACAGGGACCAAGAGACCCAGTACTTC
TRBV11-1	TRBJ2-5	-	TRBD1	CASSRDRGKETQYF	TGTGCCAGCAGCCGGGACAGGGGAAAAGAGACCCAGTACTTC
TRBV19	TRBJ1-3	few	-	CASNPLVGGNTIYF	TGTGCCAGTAACCCGCTTGTGGGAGGAAACACCATATATTTT
TRBV11-2	TRBJ2-1	-	TRBD2	CASSQPRGVSYNEQFF	TGTGCCAGCAGCCAGCCGCGGGGGGTGTCATACAATGAGCAGTTCTTC
TRBV11-3	TRBJ1-6	-	-	CASSPGSSSSYNSPLHF	TGTGCCAGCAGCCCCGGTTCATCGAGCTCCTATAATTCACCCCTCCACTTT
TRBV5-1	TRBJ2-7	-	TRBD1	CASSSQDRVGEQYF	TGCGCCAGCAGTTCTCAGGACAGGGTGGGGGAGCAGTACTTC
TRBV19	TRBJ1-2	few	-	CASSMGRGGDGYTF	TGTGCCAGTAGTATGGGGCGGGGAGGCGATGGCTACACCTTC
TRBV19	TRBJ1-1	-	-	CASSMRQNTEAFF	TGTGCCAGTAGTATGAGGCAGAACACTGAAGCTTTCTTT
TRBV6-1	TRBJ1-2	-	-	CASSEAGGSYGYTF	TGTGCCAGCAGTGAAGCGGGTGGCTCCTATGGCTACACCTTC
TRBV5-6	TRBJ1-1	-	-	CASRYGQLNTEAFF	TGTGCCAGCAGATACGGACAGCTTAACACTGAAGCTTTCTTT
TRBV7-9	TRBJ2-2	-	-	CASSAQGTVTGELFF	TGTGCCAGCAGCGCCCAGGGTACCGTCACCGGGGAGCTGTTTTTT
TRBV10-2	TRBJ1-1	-	-	CASSVPGTEAFF	TGCGCCAGCAGTGTCCCCGGGACAGAAGCTTTCTTT
TRBV29-1	TRBJ2-7	-	TRBD1	CSVGQGAGEQYF	TGCAGCGTTGGACAGGGGGCGGGGGAGCAGTACTTC
TRBV9	TRBJ1-2	-	-	CASSVAMGAGYTF	TGTGCCAGCAGCGTAGCTATGGGGGCAGGCTACACCTTC
TRBV9	TRBJ1-3	once	-	CASSVGVDGNTIYF	TGTGCCAGCAGCGTAGGCGTCGATGGAAACACCATATATTTT
TRBV15	TRBJ2-3	-	-	CATSREVDTQYF	TGTGCCACCAGCAGAGAGGTAGATACGCAGTATTTT
TRBV27	TRBJ2-5	-	-	CASSLLGETQYF	TGTGCCAGCAGTTTATTAGGGGAGACCCAGTACTTC
TRBV9	TRBJ2-2	-	-	CASSVDGRTGELFF	TGTGCCAGCAGCGTAGATGGCCGCACCGGGGAGCTGTTTTTT
TRBV6-6	TRBJ1-5	few	-	CASSFFMGDSNQPQHF	TGTGCCAGCAGTTTCTTTATGGGGGATAGCAATCAGCCCCAGCATTTT
TRBV19	TRBJ1-2	-	-	CASSRDGMYGYTF	TGTGCCAGTAGTCGGGACGGCATGTATGGCTACACCTTC
TRBV4-1	TRBJ1-5	-	TRBD1	CASSAQGGQPQHF	TGCGCCAGCAGCGCACAGGGGGGTCAGCCCCAGCATTTT
TRBV6-1	TRBJ2-5	-	TRBD1	CASKSGTGDETQYF	TGTGCCAGCAAATCCGGGACAGGGGACGAGACCCAGTACTTC
TRBV5-6	TRBJ2-7	-	-	CASSLAFYEQYF	TGTGCCAGCAGCTTGGCCTTCTACGAGCAGTACTTC
TRBV11-2	TRBJ1-2	-	TRBD1	CASSPGGYRDRGLRPGYTF	TGTGCCAGCAGCCCGGGGGGCTACCGGGACAGGGGCCTCAGGCCCGGCTACACCTTC
TRBV11-2	TRBJ1-1	-	-	CASSAGAMNTEAFF	TGTGCCAGCAGCGCAGGGGCCATGAACACTGAAGCTTTCTTT
TRBV10-1	TRBJ2-3	-	-	CASRGASETDTQYF	TGCGCCAGCAGGGGAGCGAGCGAAACAGATACGCAGTATTTT
TRBV29-1	TRBJ2-5	-	-	CSVVPGWQVETQYF	TGCAGCGTGGTTCCCGGTTGGCAGGTAGAGACCCAGTACTTC
TRBV11-3	TRBJ2-1	-	TRBD2	CASTTSGLNEQFF	TGTGCCAGCACGACTAGCGGGCTGAATGAGCAGTTCTTC
TRBV5-1	TRBJ2-1	once	TRBD1	CASSLGQGDNEQFF	TGCGCCAGCAGCTTGGGACAGGGCGACAATGAGCAGTTCTTC
TRBV5-1	TRBJ2-6	-	-	CASSHLLRDSGANVLTF	TGCGCCAGCAGCCACTTACTGAGAGACTCTGGGGCCAACGTCCTGACTTTC
TRBV9	TRBJ2-3	-	-	CASSGGFRADTQYF	TGTGCCAGCAGCGGGGGGTTTCGTGCAGATACGCAGTATTTT
TRBV6-6	TRBJ2-1	-	-	CASSSLGLNNEQFF	TGTGCCAGCAGTTCCCTCGGACTTAACAATGAGCAGTTCTTC
TRBV11-3	TRBJ1-2	-	-	CASSLDPVDGYTF	TGTGCCAGCAGCTTAGACCCGGTTGATGGCTACACCTTC
TRBV7-9	TRBJ2-2	-	-	CASSLDFSGELFF	TGTGCCAGCAGCTTAGATTTCTCCGGGGAGCTGTTTTTT